The clone carrying this T cell receptor beta chain was counted only a few times. The antigen is not known. The diagnostic basis comprised clinical symptoms, serum thyroxine and TRAb, thyroid ultrasound and orbital computed tomography. These data originate in a study of T cells in Graves' hyperthyroidism and ophthalmopathy. Amplification of TCR beta CDR3 regions was performed using RNA transcripts as template. First-round RT-PCR with HTBI primers amplified the TCR CDR3 region. TCRdb re-analysed the multiplex PCR reads in MiXCR, keeping a single row per CDR3 protein. Of 660,000 or so distinct CDR3 sequences in the sample, less than 45% are singletons; the top ten hold about 7.2%. Germline V gene sequence: CDR1 DFQATT, CDR2 SNEGSKA (reference sequence). V was trimmed by 3 bases and J by 5 bases, leaving 16 bases between them. This CDR3 comprises 14 residues. Study outcomes and limitations: Blood shared most expanded thyroid clonotypes above 0.001.

The source material was peripheral blood or thyroid tissue (not recorded which). This chain links TRBV20-1 with TRBJ1-1; D is unresolved. This clonotype originated in an adult man with Graves' disease, either hyperthyroidism or ophthalmopathy (not recorded which). This CDR3 reads CSASRLVRVTEAFF. CDR3 nucleotides: TGCAGTGCTAGTCGGTTGGTGCGTGTGACTGAAGCTTTCTTT.